The source of this T cell receptor (beta chain) is a study of radiation and T cells in renal cell carcinoma. Germline CDR1 is SQVTM and CDR2 is ANQGSEA. CDR3 length: 11 amino acids. Sample treatment: 15 Gy SBRT to primary tumor, nephrectomy 4 weeks later. Clones were read by immunoSEQ multiplex PCR, and TCRdb kept only the in-frame ones, dropping some. The table has about 13,000 clones, 30% to 40% seen once. This clone showed up many times. At one end the junction does not follow the germline gene, possibly because of a read error. The sample in question was tumor tissue, obtained from a patient whose treatment included radiotherapy and nephrectomy. This sequence was found in a man in his 60s with renal cell carcinoma. The V gene is TRBV29-1, the J gene TRBJ1-3; no firm D call. The CDR3 bases are TGCAGCGTTGAATCTGAAAACACCATATATTTT. It yields the protein CSVESENTIYF.